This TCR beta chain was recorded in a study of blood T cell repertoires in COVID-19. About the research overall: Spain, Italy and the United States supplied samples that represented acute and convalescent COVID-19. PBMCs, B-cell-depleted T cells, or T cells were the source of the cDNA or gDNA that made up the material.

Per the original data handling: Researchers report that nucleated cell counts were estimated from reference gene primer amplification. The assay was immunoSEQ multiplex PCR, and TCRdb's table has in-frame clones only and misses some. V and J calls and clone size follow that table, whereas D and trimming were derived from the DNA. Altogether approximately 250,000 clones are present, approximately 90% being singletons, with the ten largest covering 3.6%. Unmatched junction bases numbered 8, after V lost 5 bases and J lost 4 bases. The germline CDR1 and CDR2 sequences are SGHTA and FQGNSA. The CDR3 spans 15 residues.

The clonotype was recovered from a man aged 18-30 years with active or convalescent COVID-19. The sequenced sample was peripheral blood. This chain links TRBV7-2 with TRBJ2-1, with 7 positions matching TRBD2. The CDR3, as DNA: TGTGCCAGCAGCCCGTGGGACGGGGGGTACAATGAGCAGTTCTTC. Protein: CASSPWDGGYNEQFF.